What follows describes a single T cell receptor (beta chain). The antigen it recognizes is unknown. Per-base qualities were not stored, and no clone one base away is much larger. The sample originates from a study of blood T cell repertoires in COVID-19 (dated by TCRdb to between 2020 and 2021). Background for the entire study: Samples from collaborators originated in the United States, Italy and Spain and spanned both the acute and convalescent phases of COVID-19. A de-identified subject ID, COVID-19 status, age in years and sex were almost always included in the sample metadata. Subjects who had been exposed to COVID-19, were actively infected with it, or had recovered from it provided the deeply sampled blood TCRbeta repertoires that made up the dataset. HLA class I and class II types, where available, came from metadata supplied by the sample provider rather than from assay-based typing. The prospective study material was composed of cDNA or gDNA derived from T cells, B-cell-depleted T cells, or PBMCs. The repertoires were released in a freely available public database intended as a resource for research on the immune response to SARS-CoV-2. Samples came from the ongoing ImmuneRACE study (first 160 participants) plus 1,254 subjects from 6 global collaborators. General study outcomes and caveats: The quantity of clinical and demographic metadata differed by source and by participant and was supplied without curation.

TCRbeta CDR3 regions were amplified from genomic DNA by means of the immunoSEQ Assay, a bias-controlled multiplex PCR. Regarding the original processing steps: Within the assay, amplification of reference gene primers was used to estimate how many nucleated cells each sample contained. Sequence reads were collapsed and filtered to measure the absolute abundance of every unique TCRbeta CDR3 rearrangement. Productive Simpson clonality was computed per sample as the square root of Simpson's diversity index over productive rearrangements. The source is immuneACCESS, and TCRdb retained only in-frame sequences with V and J called. Part of the clones is not carried over; for the studies checked, unresolved V genes explain less than half of this, and the remainder is unexplained. The DNA was the basis for D and trimming; V, J and clone size are from that table. This sample comprises 200,000 or so clones, around four fifths of them detected only once. The ten largest clonotypes hold about 5.1% of the sample.

Samples from volunteer blood donors who had recovered from COVID-19 were contributed by a second Seattle source. Collaborating institutions collected whole blood in K2EDTA tubes following their own protocols. Collaborator samples were shipped for TCRbeta analysis as frozen whole blood, isolated PBMCs, or DNA extracted from either sample type. The CDR3 spans 13 residues, from the cysteine through the phenylalanine. Only the CDR3 DNA stays, 39 bases, in frame from base 1. The germline V gene encodes CDR1 LNHDA and CDR2 SQIVND (reference sequence). Trimming accounts for 3 bases at V and 9 bases at J, while the number of junction bases matched to no gene is 4.

Sequencing was carried out using peripheral blood. The receptor was isolated from a woman aged 55 to 70 who had recovered from COVID-19. The rearranged chain carries TRBV19 and TRBJ2-1; TRBD1 agrees with 8 junctional bases. The CDR3 here reads CASSISGGFEQFF. The DNA sequence reads TGTGCCAGTAGTATTTCAGGGGGCTTTGAGCAGTTCTTC. The CDR3, completed at both ends by the reference TRBV19 and TRBJ2-1 genes, gives the full variable domain DGGITQSPKYLFRKEGQNVTLSCEQNLNHDAMYWYRQDPGQGLRLIYYSQIVNDFQKGDIAEGYSVSREKKESFPLTVTSAQKNPTAFYLCASSISGGFEQFFGPGTRLTVL.